Listed here are 20 T cell receptor beta chains from one sample, sequenced in a study of blood T cells in healthy people across ages. For the second PCR, which ran for 7 to 11 cycles, a sample-barcoded 5' primer and a J-beta primer mix were used. Each CDR3 protein is one row after TCRdb ran MiXCR on the 5' RACE reads. The sample consists of hundreds of thousands of distinct CDR3 sequences, around a quarter of them appearing once. These data also formed part of another study, on T cells of mothers and their children.

The material sequenced was blood. These receptors were collected from a boy aged 2 to 10 in good health.

This clonotype was found a few times. J is TRBJ2-7 and V is TRBV13; no definite D call. Trimming removed 5 bases at V and 3 bases at J, with 14 bases between. The CDR3 consists of 14 residues. Germline CDR1 and CDR2: PRHDT and FYEKMQ (reference sequence). The CDR3 loop is CASSPGQAFYEQYF. As DNA, the CDR3 is TGTGCCAGCAGCCCCGGGCAGGCCTTCTACGAGCAGTACTTC.

This clonotype was detected only a few times. This CDR3 is CSARATDGENTIYF. For the CDR3, the DNA is TGCAGTGCTAGAGCGACGGACGGGGAAAACACCATATATTTT. The chain couples TRBV20-1 to TRBJ1-3; D not resolved. The CDR3 is 14 residues long. Germline V gives CDR1 DFQATT, CDR2 SNEGSKA (reference sequence). The germline V and J ends were trimmed by 1 base and 6 bases, with 13 bases remaining between them.

This chain connects TRBV6-1 to TRBJ1-3; 10 bases fit TRBD1. The CDR3 extends over 14 amino acids. V gave up 7 bases and J gave up 8 bases; unmatched junction bases: 8. Germline V gene data show CDR1 as MNHNS and CDR2 as SASEGT. The CDR3 region is CASKTGGPGDTIYF. CDR3 DNA: TGTGCCAGCAAGACAGGGGGCCCCGGGGACACCATATATTTT.

This chain joins TRBV7-9 and TRBJ2-5, with 7 bases aligning to TRBD1. The CDR3 covers 14 residues. J was trimmed by 1 base and V by 3 bases; bases with no gene match: 2. Germline CDR1 and CDR2: SEHNR and FQNEAQ (reference sequence). Written as DNA, the CDR3 is TGTGCCAGCAGCTTCAGGGGGACCCAAGAGACCCAGTACTTC. The encoded protein is CASSFRGTQETQYF.

This chain uses TRBV3-1 with TRBJ1-5; TRBD1 matches at 9 bases. Trimming removed 11 bases from V and 0 bases from J; junction bases left unmatched: 17. Per germline, CDR1 LGHDT and CDR2 YNNKEL (reference sequence). This CDR3 contains 18 residues. The DNA of the CDR3 is TGTGCCGGCAACTCCGGGACAGGGTCCACGAGTAGCAATCAGCCCCAGCATTTT. Translation: CAGNSGTGSTSSNQPQHF.

The chain uses TRBV7-6 and TRBJ2-1, with D possibly matching TRBD2 (6 bases). This CDR3 comprises 16 residues. Germline values: CDR1 SGHVS, CDR2 FNYEAQ. The germline V and J ends were trimmed by 5 bases and 2 bases, with 16 bases remaining between them. CDR3 sequence: CASSPRRWGAYNEQFF. CDR3 sequence (DNA): TGTGCCAGCAGCCCTAGGCGGTGGGGGGCCTACAATGAGCAGTTCTTC.

This clonotype was seen only a few times. J is TRBJ2-5 and V is TRBV20-1; perhaps TRBD2 as D (6 bases). The CDR3 runs to 11 residues. CDR1 and CDR2 (germline): DFQATT, SNEGSKA (reference sequence). Deletions cut 6 bases from V and 3 bases from J, with 8 bases between. The CDR3 reads CSAGGKETQYF. CDR3 sequence (DNA): TGCAGTGCAGGAGGGAAAGAGACCCAGTACTTC.

V and J are TRBV7-2 and TRBJ2-1, with TRBD2 matching 8 bases. Germline V lookup: CDR1 SGHTA, CDR2 FQGNSA. This CDR3 has 12 amino acids. Trimming removed 5 bases from V and 15 bases from J; junction bases left unmatched: 9. The CDR3: CASSGSGKLLFF. CDR3 nucleotide sequence: TGTGCCAGCAGCGGTAGCGGGAAACTGTTGTTCTTC.

The rearrangement uses TRBV5-5 and TRBJ2-7; unclear D gene. CDR1 and CDR2 from the germline V gene are SGHKS and YYEKEE (reference sequence). This CDR3 spans 14 amino acids. Trimming shortened V by 2 bases and J by 0 bases, and 9 bases separated the two germline ends. CDR3 sequence (DNA): TGTGCCAGCAGCTTTAACCCGGACTCCTACGAGCAGTACTTC. It translates to CASSFNPDSYEQYF.

In this sample, this clonotype turned up a few times. The gene calls are TRBV20-1 and TRBJ2-7; no clear D. Germline-derived CDR1 and CDR2 are DFQATT and SNEGSKA (reference sequence). Trimming removed 2 bases at V and 0 bases at J, with 17 bases between. The CDR3 spans 16 residues. The CDR3 sequence is CSARYVGRRSSYEQYF. DNA for the CDR3: TGCAGTGCTAGATATGTCGGCAGGCGAAGCTCCTACGAGCAGTACTTC.

The gene calls are TRBV12-3 or TRBV12-4 and TRBJ2-7; tentatively, D is TRBD1 (5 bases). V lost 4 bases to trimming and J lost 9 bases, with 16 bases between them. The CDR3 covers 13 residues. The CDR3 coding sequence is TGTGCCAGCAGTTGGCAGGGCCGCGTTGCGCAGTACTTC. This codes for CASSWQGRVAQYF.

The chain uses TRBV5-1 and TRBJ2-5; a possible D gene is TRBD1 (6 bases). This CDR3 has 15 residues. The V end lost 0 bases, the J end lost 4 bases, and 13 bases lay between the germline ends. The germline V gene has CDR1 SGHRS and CDR2 YFSETQ. For the CDR3, the DNA is TGCGCCAGCAGCTTGGCTCCAGGGGCCGGAGAGACCCAGTACTTC. Its translation: CASSLAPGAGETQYF.

This clonotype showed up just a few times. The chain is built from TRBV29-1 and TRBJ2-5; TRBD2 matches at 12 bases. The CDR3 is 14 residues long. Germline V lookup: CDR1 SQVTM, CDR2 ANQGSEA. V gave up 5 bases and J gave up 3 bases; unmatched junction bases: 4. CDR3 in DNA: TGCAGCGTTAGAGGACTAGCGGGAAAAGAGACCCAGTACTTC. This encodes CSVRGLAGKETQYF.

This clonotype was counted only a few times. The chain employs TRBV20-1 and TRBJ1-4; D ambiguous. The CDR3 contains 11 residues. CDR1 and CDR2 (germline): DFQATT, SNEGSKA (reference sequence). The V gene lost 8 bases and the J gene lost 8 bases, with 12 bases spanning the gap. Here the CDR3 reads CSPMVGEKLFF. Written as DNA, the CDR3 is TGCAGTCCAATGGTAGGGGAAAAACTGTTTTTT.

The rearrangement joins TRBV27 to TRBJ1-5, with D perhaps matching TRBD1 (5 bases). CDR3 length: 13 residues. Germline values: CDR1 MNHEY, CDR2 SMNVEV (reference sequence). Trimming stripped 3 bases from V and 8 bases from J, with 11 bases between. The CDR3 bases are TGTGCCAGCAGTTTCGGGCAGGGCAAGCCCCAGCATTTT. Protein sequence: CASSFGQGKPQHF.

V and J are TRBV20-1 and TRBJ1-4; no firm D call. The V and J ends lost 0 bases and 10 bases respectively, with 18 bases between them. Germline V gives CDR1 DFQATT, CDR2 SNEGSKA (reference sequence). The CDR3 spans 15 residues. The chain's CDR3 is CSAREGSPGYGKLFF. The CDR3 DNA follows: TGCAGTGCTAGAGAAGGCAGCCCCGGGTACGGAAAACTGTTTTTT.

The V and J genes are TRBV12-3 or TRBV12-4 and TRBJ2-3, with a possible D match to TRBD2 (6 bases). The CDR3 loop spans 14 amino acids. Trimming shortened V by 3 bases and J by 2 bases, and 9 bases separated the two germline ends. DNA of the CDR3: TGTGCCAGCAGTTTCGGCGGGACCACAGATACGCAGTATTTT. This sequence encodes CASSFGGTTDTQYF.

This clonotype was observed a handful of times. This chain joins TRBV6-4 and TRBJ2-2; D possibly matches TRBD1 or TRBD2 (5 bases each). Germline V CDR1 and CDR2: MRHNA, SNTAGT. V lost 0 bases to trimming and J lost 0 bases, with 11 bases between them. The CDR3 is made up of 17 amino acids. The CDR3 is CASSDSNGGPNTGELFF. Written as DNA, the CDR3 is TGTGCCAGCAGTGACTCGAATGGGGGTCCGAACACCGGGGAGCTGTTTTTT.

This clonotype was recorded many times. The chain employs TRBV25-1 and TRBJ2-1, with D possibly matching TRBD1 (7 bases). The CDR3 extends over 17 amino acids. V lost 3 bases and J 7 bases, leaving 22 bases between the germline ends. Germline CDR1 reads MGHDK; CDR2 reads SYGVNS. The CDR3 reads CASSEAWRGPAMNEQFF. The CDR3 DNA reads as TGTGCCAGCAGTGAGGCTTGGAGGGGGCCGGCTATGAATGAGCAGTTCTTC.

The V call is TRBV5-1, the J call TRBJ1-6, with a possible D match to TRBD1 (6 bases). The CDR3 runs 17 residues. Germline assignment: CDR1 SGHRS and CDR2 YFSETQ. Trimming removed 2 bases at V and 11 bases at J, with 23 bases between. CDR3 coding DNA: TGCGCCAGCAGCTTTGGCCCCAGGGGCGGTGGGAATCCACCCCTCCACTTT. Translation: CASSFGPRGGGNPPLHF.